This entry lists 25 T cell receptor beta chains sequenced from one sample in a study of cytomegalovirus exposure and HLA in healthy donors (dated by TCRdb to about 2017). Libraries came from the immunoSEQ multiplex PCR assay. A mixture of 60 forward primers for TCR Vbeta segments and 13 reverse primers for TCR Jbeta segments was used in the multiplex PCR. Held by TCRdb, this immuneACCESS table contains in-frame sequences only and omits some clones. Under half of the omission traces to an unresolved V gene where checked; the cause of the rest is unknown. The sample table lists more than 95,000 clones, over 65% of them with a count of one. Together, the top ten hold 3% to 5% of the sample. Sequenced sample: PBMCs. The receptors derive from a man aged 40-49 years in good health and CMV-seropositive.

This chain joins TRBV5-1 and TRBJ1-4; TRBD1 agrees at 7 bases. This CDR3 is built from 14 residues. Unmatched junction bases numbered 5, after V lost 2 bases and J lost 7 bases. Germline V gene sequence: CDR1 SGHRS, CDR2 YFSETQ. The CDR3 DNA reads TGCGCCAGCAGCTTCGACAGGGCTGGTGAAAAACTGTTTTTT. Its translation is CASSFDRAGEKLFF.

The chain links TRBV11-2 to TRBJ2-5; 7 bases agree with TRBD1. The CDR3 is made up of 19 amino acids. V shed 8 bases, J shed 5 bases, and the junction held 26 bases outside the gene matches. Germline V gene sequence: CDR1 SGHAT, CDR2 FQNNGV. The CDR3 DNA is TGTGCCAGCCCGTTCCAGACATCCTGGCTCGTGGGACAGTGGGAGACCCAGTACTTC. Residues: CASPFQTSWLVGQWETQYF.

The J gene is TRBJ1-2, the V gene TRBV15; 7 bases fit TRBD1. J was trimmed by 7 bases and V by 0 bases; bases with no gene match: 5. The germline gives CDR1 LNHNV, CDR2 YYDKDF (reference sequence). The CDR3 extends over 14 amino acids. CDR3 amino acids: CATSRDAPGGGYTF. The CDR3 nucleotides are TGTGCCACCAGCAGAGATGCGCCAGGGGGTGGCTACACCTTC.

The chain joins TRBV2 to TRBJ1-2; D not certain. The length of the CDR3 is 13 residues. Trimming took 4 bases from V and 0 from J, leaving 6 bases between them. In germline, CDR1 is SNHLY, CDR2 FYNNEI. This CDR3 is CASSVEANYGYTF. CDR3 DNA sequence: TGTGCCAGCAGTGTGGAGGCTAACTATGGCTACACCTTC.

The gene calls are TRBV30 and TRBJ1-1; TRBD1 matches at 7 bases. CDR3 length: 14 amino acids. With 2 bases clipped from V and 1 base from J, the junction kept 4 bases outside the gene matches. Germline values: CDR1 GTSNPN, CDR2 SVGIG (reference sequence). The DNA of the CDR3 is TGTGCCTGGAGTAAGGGGACAGCGAACACTGAAGCTTTCTTT. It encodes CAWSKGTANTEAFF. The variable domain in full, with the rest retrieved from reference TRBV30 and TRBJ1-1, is SQTIHQWPATLVQPVGSPLSLECTVEGTSNPNLYWYRQAAGRGLQLLFYSVGIGQISSEVPQNLSASRPQDRQFILSSKKLLLSDSGFYLCAWSKGTANTEAFFGQGTRLTVV.

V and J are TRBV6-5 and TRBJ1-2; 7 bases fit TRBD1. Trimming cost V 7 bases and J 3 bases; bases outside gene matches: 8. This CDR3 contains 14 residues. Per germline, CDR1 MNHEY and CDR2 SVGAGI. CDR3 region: CASTPTGSYYGYTF. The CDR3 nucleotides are TGTGCCAGCACCCCGACAGGGTCCTACTATGGCTACACCTTC.

The CDR3 loop is CASSLRDRATDTQYF. CDR3 in DNA: TGTGCCAGCAGCTTAAGGGACAGGGCAACAGATACGCAGTATTTT. The J gene is TRBJ2-3, the V gene TRBV7-9; 9 nucleotides align to TRBD1. The CDR3 loop spans 15 amino acids. Germline CDR1 SEHNR, CDR2 FQNEAQ (reference sequence). The V gene end was trimmed by 2 bases and the J gene end by 3 bases; junction bases not matched to a gene: 3. Full variable domain (missing parts from reference TRBV7-9 and TRBJ2-3): DTGVSQNPRHKITKRGQNVTFRCDPISEHNRLYWYRQTLGQGPEFLTYFQNEAQLEKSRLLSDRFSAERPKGSFSTLEIQRTEQGDSAMYLCASSLRDRATDTQYFGPGTRLTVL.

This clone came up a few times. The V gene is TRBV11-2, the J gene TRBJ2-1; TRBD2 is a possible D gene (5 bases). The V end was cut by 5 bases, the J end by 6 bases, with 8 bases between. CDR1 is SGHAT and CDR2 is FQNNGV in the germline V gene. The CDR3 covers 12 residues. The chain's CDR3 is CASSRTRNEQFF. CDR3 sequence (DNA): TGTGCCAGCAGCCGGACTCGCAATGAGCAGTTCTTC.

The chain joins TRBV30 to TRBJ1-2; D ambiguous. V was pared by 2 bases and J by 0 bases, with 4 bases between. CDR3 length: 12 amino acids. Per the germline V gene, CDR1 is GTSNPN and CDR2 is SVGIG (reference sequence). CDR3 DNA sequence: TGTGCCTGGAGTTTCGCTAACTATGGCTACACCTTC. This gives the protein CAWSFANYGYTF.

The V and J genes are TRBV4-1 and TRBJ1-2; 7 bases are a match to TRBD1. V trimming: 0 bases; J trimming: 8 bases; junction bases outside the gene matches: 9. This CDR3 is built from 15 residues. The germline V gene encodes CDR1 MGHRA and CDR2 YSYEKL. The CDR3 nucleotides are TGCGCCAGCAGCCAAGAAAGGGACAGCCGGCGGGGCTACACCTTC. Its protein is CASSQERDSRRGYTF.

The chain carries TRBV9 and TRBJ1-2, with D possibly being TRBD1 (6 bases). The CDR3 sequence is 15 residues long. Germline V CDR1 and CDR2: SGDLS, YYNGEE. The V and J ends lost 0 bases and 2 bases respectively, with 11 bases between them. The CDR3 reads CASSVDGQGNYGYTF. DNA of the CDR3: TGTGCCAGCAGCGTAGACGGTCAGGGGAACTATGGCTACACCTTC. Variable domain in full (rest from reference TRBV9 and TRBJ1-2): DSGVTQTPKHLITATGQRVTLRCSPRSGDLSVYWYQQSLDQGLQFLIQYYNGEERAKGNILERFSAQQFPDLHSELNLSSLELGDSALYFCASSVDGQGNYGYTFGSGTRLTVV.

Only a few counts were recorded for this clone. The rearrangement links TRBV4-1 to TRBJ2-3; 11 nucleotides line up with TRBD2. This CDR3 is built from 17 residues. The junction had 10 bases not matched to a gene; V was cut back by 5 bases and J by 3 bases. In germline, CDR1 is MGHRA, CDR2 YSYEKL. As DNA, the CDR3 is TGCGCCAGCAGCGACTCCCCGATAGCGGGGGGGACAGATACGCAGTATTTT. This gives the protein CASSDSPIAGGTDTQYF.

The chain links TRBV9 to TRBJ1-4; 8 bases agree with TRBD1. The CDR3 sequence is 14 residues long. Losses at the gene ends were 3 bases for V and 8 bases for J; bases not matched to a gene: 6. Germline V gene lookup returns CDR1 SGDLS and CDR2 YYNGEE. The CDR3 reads CASSATGDFEKLFF. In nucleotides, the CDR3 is TGTGCCAGCAGCGCGACAGGGGACTTCGAAAAACTGTTTTTT.

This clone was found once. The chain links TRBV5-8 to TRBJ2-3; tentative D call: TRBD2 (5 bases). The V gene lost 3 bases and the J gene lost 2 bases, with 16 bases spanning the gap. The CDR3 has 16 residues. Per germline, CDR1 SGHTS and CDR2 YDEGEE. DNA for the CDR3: TGTGCCAGCAGCTACCTACAGCGGACCGACACAGATACGCAGTATTTT. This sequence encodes CASSYLQRTDTDTQYF.

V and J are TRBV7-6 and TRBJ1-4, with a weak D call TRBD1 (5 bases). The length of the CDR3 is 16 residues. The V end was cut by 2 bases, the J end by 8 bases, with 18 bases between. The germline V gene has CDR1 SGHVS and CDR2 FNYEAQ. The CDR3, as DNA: TGTGCCAGCAGCTTATTCGGGTTGGGGGGTGGCGAAAAACTGTTTTTT. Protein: CASSLFGLGGGEKLFF.

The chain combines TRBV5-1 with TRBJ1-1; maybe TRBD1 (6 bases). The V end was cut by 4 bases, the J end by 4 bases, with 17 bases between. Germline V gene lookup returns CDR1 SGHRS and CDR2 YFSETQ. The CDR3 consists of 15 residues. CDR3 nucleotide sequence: TGCGCCAGCAGCCCCCTCGGGGGGGGGCCCACTGAAGCTTTCTTT. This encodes CASSPLGGGPTEAFF.

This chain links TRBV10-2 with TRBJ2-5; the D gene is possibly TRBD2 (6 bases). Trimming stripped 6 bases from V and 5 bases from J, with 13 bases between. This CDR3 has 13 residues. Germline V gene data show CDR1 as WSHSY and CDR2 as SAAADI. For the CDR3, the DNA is TGCGCCAGCAGACTAACTGGGGGGGAGACCCAGTACTTC. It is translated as CASRLTGGETQYF.

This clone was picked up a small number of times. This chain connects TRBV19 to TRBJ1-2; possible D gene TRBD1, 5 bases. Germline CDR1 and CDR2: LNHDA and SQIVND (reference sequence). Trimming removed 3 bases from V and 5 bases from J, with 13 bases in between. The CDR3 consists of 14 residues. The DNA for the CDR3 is TGTGCCAGTAGTATCCAGCAGGGTTCGTATGGCTACACCTTC. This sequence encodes CASSIQQGSYGYTF.

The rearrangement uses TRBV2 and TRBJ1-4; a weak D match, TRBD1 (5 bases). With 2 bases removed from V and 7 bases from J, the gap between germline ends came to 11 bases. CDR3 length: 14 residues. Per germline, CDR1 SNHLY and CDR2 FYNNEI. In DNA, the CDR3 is TGTGCCAGCAGTGAACGGGGGTTCAGTGAAAAACTGTTTTTT. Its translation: CASSERGFSEKLFF.

CDR3 amino acids: CASTLRRSGRQPQHF. CDR3 in DNA: TGTGCCAGCACCCTTAGAAGGTCAGGGAGGCAGCCCCAGCATTTT. The rearrangement uses TRBV7-2 and TRBJ1-5, with D possibly being TRBD1 (5 bases). The length of the CDR3 is 15 residues. CDR1 is SGHTA, CDR2 FQGNSA, per germline. Trimming removed 7 bases at V and 7 bases at J, with 20 bases between.

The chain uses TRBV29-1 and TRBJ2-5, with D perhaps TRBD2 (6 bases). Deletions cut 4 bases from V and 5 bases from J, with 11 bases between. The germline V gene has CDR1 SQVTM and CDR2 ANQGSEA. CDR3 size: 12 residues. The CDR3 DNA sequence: TGCAGCGTTGTAGGAGGGGAGGAGACCCAGTACTTC. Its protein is CSVVGGEETQYF.

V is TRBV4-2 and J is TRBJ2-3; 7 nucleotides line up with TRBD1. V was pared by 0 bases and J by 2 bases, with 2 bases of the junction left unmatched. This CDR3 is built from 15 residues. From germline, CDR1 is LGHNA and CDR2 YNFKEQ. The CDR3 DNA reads TGTGCCAGCAGCCAAGAAGGGACAGACACAGATACGCAGTATTTT. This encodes CASSQEGTDTDTQYF.

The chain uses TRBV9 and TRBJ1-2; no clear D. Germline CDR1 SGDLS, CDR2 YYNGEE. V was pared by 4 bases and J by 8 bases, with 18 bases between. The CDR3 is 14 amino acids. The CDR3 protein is CASSSSGGFQGYTF. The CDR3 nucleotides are TGTGCCAGCAGCTCCTCCGGCGGGTTCCAGGGCTACACCTTC.

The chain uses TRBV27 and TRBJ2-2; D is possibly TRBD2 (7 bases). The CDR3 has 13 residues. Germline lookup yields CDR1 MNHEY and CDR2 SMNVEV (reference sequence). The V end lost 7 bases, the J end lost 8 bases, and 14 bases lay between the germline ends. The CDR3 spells CASKPGGRGELFF. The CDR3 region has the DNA TGTGCCAGCAAGCCGGGGGGCCGGGGGGAGCTGTTTTTT.

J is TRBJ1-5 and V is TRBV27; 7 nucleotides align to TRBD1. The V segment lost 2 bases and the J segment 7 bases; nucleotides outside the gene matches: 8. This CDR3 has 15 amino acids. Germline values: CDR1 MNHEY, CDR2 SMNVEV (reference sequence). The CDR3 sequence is CASSLDSDRAQPQHF. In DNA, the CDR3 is TGTGCCAGCAGTTTAGACTCAGACAGGGCGCAGCCCCAGCATTTT.